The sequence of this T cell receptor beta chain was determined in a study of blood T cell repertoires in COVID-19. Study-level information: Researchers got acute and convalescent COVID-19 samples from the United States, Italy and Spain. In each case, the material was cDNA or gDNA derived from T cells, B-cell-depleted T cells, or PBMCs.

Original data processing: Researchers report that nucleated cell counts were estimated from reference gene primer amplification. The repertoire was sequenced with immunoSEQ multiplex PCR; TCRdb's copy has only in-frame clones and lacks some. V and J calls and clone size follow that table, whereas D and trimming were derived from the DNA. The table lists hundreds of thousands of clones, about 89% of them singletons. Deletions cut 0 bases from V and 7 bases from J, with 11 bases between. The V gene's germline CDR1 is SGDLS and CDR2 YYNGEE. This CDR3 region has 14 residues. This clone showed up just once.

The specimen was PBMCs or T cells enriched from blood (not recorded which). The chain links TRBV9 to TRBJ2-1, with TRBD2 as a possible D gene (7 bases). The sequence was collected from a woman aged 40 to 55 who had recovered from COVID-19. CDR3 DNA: TGTGCCAGCAGCGTAGGAGGGGGGGCTAATGAGCAGTTCTTC. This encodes CASSVGGGANEQFF.